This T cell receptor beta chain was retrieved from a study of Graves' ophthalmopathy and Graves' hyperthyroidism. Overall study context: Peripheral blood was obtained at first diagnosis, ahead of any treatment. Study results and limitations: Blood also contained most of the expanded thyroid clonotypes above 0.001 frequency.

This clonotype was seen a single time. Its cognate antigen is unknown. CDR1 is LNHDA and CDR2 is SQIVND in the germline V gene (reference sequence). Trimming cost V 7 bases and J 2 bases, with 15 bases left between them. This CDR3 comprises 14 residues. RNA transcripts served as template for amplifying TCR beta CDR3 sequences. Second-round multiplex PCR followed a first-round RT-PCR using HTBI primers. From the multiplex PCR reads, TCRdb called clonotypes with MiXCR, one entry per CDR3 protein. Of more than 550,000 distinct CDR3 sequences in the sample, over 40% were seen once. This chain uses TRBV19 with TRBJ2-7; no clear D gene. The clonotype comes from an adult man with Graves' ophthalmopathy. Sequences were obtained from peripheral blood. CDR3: CASKGRSPPYEQYF. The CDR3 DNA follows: TGTGCCAGTAAAGGCAGATCCCCACCCTACGAGCAGTACTTC.